One and the same sample provided the 13 T cell receptor beta chains below, sequenced in a study of OX40 agonist ivuxolimab in advanced cancers. TCRdb's table, derived via immunoSEQ multiplex PCR, lists solely in-frame clones and lacks some. Among 70,000 to 85,000 clones listed, roughly 90% were seen once. The specimen comprised CD4+ or CD8+ T cells sorted from blood, sampled in a trial of the OX40 agonist ivuxolimab. The receptors were sampled from an adult with an advanced solid tumor such as melanoma, head and neck, liver or kidney cancer.

The chain recombines TRBV7-2 with TRBJ1-6; tentatively, D is TRBD1 (6 bases). The CDR3 runs 13 residues. Germline CDR1 and CDR2: SGHTA and FQGNSA. V lost 5 bases, J lost 13 bases, and 15 bases lay in between. The CDR3 coding sequence is TGTGCCAGCAGCCCGGGCCCAGGGGAGCCCCTCCACTTT. Protein: CASSPGPGEPLHF.

The rearrangement uses TRBV28 and TRBJ1-2, with D possibly being TRBD1 (5 bases). The CDR3 length is 13 residues. V was trimmed by 8 bases and J by 7 bases, leaving 17 bases between them. CDR1 and CDR2 from the germline V gene are MDHEN and SYDVKM. The DNA of the CDR3 is TGTGCCAGCCCACTGGCGGGGGTTTGTGGCTACACCTTC. This sequence encodes CASPLAGVCGYTF.

Here the CDR3 reads CASSLVTGGDSGYTF. The CDR3 DNA is TGTGCCAGCAGCTTAGTTACCGGGGGCGATTCTGGCTACACCTTC. J is TRBJ1-2 and V is TRBV7-2; tentatively, D is TRBD1 (6 bases). Trimming pared 1 base from V and 7 bases from J, leaving 16 bases between. CDR1 and CDR2 (germline): SGHTA, FQGNSA. The CDR3 contains 15 residues.

This clone turned up a few times. The CDR3 loop reads CSVDITGETQYF. For the CDR3, the DNA is TGCAGCGTTGATATAACGGGGGAGACCCAGTACTTC. The chain uses TRBV29-1 and TRBJ2-5; D perhaps matches TRBD2 (5 bases). The CDR3 is 12 residues long. Germline assignment: CDR1 SQVTM and CDR2 ANQGSEA. Trimming stripped 3 bases from V and 5 bases from J, with 10 bases between.

The chain joins TRBV11-2 to TRBJ2-5; D tentatively reads TRBD1 or TRBD2 (5 bases each). The DNA end is a closer match to TRBJ2-7, so the J assignment may be wrong. This CDR3 is 15 amino acids long. Germline lookup yields CDR1 SGHAT and CDR2 FQNNGV. CDR3 loop: CASRAYGTEYYEQYF. CDR3 nucleotide sequence: TGTGCCAGCAGGGCCTACGGGACCGAATACTACGAGCAGTACTTC.

This chain connects TRBV10-2 to TRBJ1-2, with D tentatively TRBD1 (5 bases). Trimming shortened V by 10 bases and J by 5 bases, and 17 bases separated the two germline ends. CDR1 is WSHSY and CDR2 is SAAADI in the germline V gene. The CDR3 loop spans 13 amino acids. Written as DNA, the CDR3 is TGCGCCACCAGGAAGTCGACAGCTTATGGCTACACCTTC. It specifies CATRKSTAYGYTF.

The chain combines TRBV9 with TRBJ1-1; possible D gene TRBD1, 5 bases. The CDR3 is made up of 14 amino acids. Germline V gives CDR1 SGDLS, CDR2 YYNGEE. Trimming left V 0 bases short and J 7 bases short, with 13 bases between. The DNA of the CDR3 is TGTGCCAGCAGCGTAGTGTCCGGGGGTAGTGAAGCTTTCTTT. Residues: CASSVVSGGSEAFF. Using reference TRBV9 and TRBJ1-1 for the parts outside the CDR3, the full variable domain is DSGVTQTPKHLITATGQRVTLRCSPRSGDLSVYWYQQSLDQGLQFLIQYYNGEERAKGNILERFSAQQFPDLHSELNLSSLELGDSALYFCASSVVSGGSEAFFGQGTRLTVV.

This rearrangement joins TRBV7-2 to TRBJ1-2, with D perhaps matching TRBD1 (6 bases). This CDR3 region has 15 residues. CDR1 is SGHTA and CDR2 is FQGNSA in the germline V gene. Trimming pared 1 base from V and 6 bases from J, leaving 15 bases between. CDR3 DNA sequence: TGTGCCAGCAGCTTAGTTAGGTCAGGGGTTCATGGCTACACCTTC. Translation gives CASSLVRSGVHGYTF.

This clone has just a few counts. This chain connects TRBV19 to TRBJ2-5; TRBD1 aligns across 9 bases. The CDR3 is 15 residues long. CDR1 LNHDA and CDR2 SQIVND come from the germline V gene (reference sequence). J gave up 8 bases and V 6 bases, and 13 bases lay outside the gene matches. The CDR3 protein is CASRSGTGSTRTQYF. The CDR3 bases are TGTGCCAGTAGATCCGGGACAGGGAGTACAAGAACCCAGTACTTC. Complete variable domain (other parts from reference TRBV19 and TRBJ2-5): DGGITQSPKYLFRKEGQNVTLSCEQNLNHDAMYWYRQDPGQGLRLIYYSQIVNDFQKGDIAEGYSVSREKKESFPLTVTSAQKNPTAFYLCASRSGTGSTRTQYFGPGTRLLVL.

The V call is TRBV6-6, the J call TRBJ1-2; no firm D call. V was trimmed by 6 bases and J by 4 bases, leaving 9 bases between them. The germline V gene has CDR1 MNHNY and CDR2 SVGAGI (reference sequence). This CDR3 region has 12 residues. The CDR3 spells CASSIDRYGYTF. The CDR3 DNA reads TGTGCCAGCAGCATTGACCGCTATGGCTACACCTTC.

V is TRBV6-1 and J is TRBJ2-4; D uncertain. V was cut by 8 bases and J by 0 bases, with 8 bases left in between. The CDR3 loop spans 13 amino acids. Per germline, CDR1 MNHNS and CDR2 SASEGT. CDR3 nucleotides: TGTGCCAGCGAAGAGCTAGCCAAAAACATTCAGTACTTC. Encoded protein: CASEELAKNIQYF.

The CDR3 sequence: CASSEALKVLYEQFF. CDR3 nucleotides: TGTGCCAGCAGTGAAGCGCTGAAGGTTTTGTATGAGCAGTTCTTC. This sequence joins TRBV2 and TRBJ2-1; D is unresolved. The length of the CDR3 is 15 residues. Germline CDR1 is SNHLY and CDR2 is FYNNEI. V lost 0 bases and J 8 bases, leaving 14 bases between the germline ends.

This sequence joins TRBV11-3 and TRBJ2-2; D is perhaps TRBD1 or TRBD2 (6 bases each). CDR1 is SGHNT and CDR2 is YENEEA in the germline V gene. V was clipped by 7 bases and J by 2 bases, with 20 bases between them. The CDR3 contains 17 residues. CDR3 nucleotides: TGTGCCAGCACCCCCAACGGGGGCGTCACAAACACCGGGGAGCTGTTTTTT. It is translated as CASTPNGGVTNTGELFF.